This note documents a single T cell receptor beta chain sequence. Its antigen remains undetermined. Qualities for individual bases were not recorded, and no much larger clone is one base off. RNA was extracted using the RNeasy kit, and about 0.45 to 1 microgram was reverse transcribed with random hexamers. The immunoSEQ multiplex PCR assay, which covers 54 Vbeta and 13 Jbeta segments, was used to amplify TCR beta CDR3 regions. Bias from PCR amplification was corrected by using a synthetic template baseline for primer optimization and for computational correction. Per the original workflow: Only productive sequences were kept, with reads annotated to V, D and J genes according to IMGT and analyzed in immunoSEQ Analyzer. Clonality was calculated as one minus the Shannon entropy normalized by log2 of the number of productive unique sequences. For each patient and control, public and private clones were evaluated among the 100 most prevalent clones. Clones were defined as Susac-specific when absent from the healthy and MS cohorts, from 1052 published viral clones and from other ImmuneACCESS disease sequences. TCRdb took the public reads, trimmed them with fastp at Q25, ran MiXCR for clone calling and kept in-frame beta chains. Each entry is one CDR3 protein sequence, shown with its most common DNA and genes. These V and J calls originate from TCRdb's pipeline instead of the authors' own analysis. The sample contains roughly 100,000 distinct CDR3 sequences, 94% of them found a single time. 0.41% of the sample lies in the top ten.

Peripheral blood CD8+ and CD4+ T cells from healthy donors, Susac syndrome patients and multiple sclerosis patients were profiled using high-throughput TCR beta sequencing. Recently defined diagnostic criteria for definite or probable disease were met by the Susac syndrome patients. Bulk CD8+ and CD4+ T cells were purified by magnetic negative isolation, whereas CD8+ TEMRA cells were enriched by FACS. Blood was drawn into EDTA tubes, processed within 24 hours, and PBMCs were isolated by density gradient centrifugation. PBMCs intended for TCR sequencing were frozen in liquid nitrogen and were later thawed in a 37 degrees C water bath. A purity of at least 90% was achieved for sorted or isolated CD4+, CD8+ and CD8+ TEMRA cells. The data derive from a study of CD8 T cells in Susac syndrome (dated by TCRdb to between 2018 and 2020). About the investigation overall: Among the sequenced Susac syndrome patients, about six had clinically active disease and roughly 8 were in clinical remission. At blood withdrawal, Susac syndrome patients were either therapy-naive, taking corticosteroids (in some cases with IVIg as well), or taking IVIg alone. The study used repertoire sequencing to test whether antigen drove CD8+ T cell activation and differentiation in Susac syndrome. Clonality of the CD8+ T cell repertoire was compared between more than 10 healthy donors, approximately 14 Susac syndrome patients and under 16 multiple sclerosis patients.

Study-wide findings and limitations: Around 16 and five Susac-specific public clones were found in the total CD8+ and CD8+ TEMRA repertoires, respectively. CD8+ repertoires in Susac syndrome showed clonal expansion, which was highest in CD8+ TEMRA cells and was greater in clinically active patients than in remitting patients. The TCR sequencing and HLA analysis was acknowledged to have included a relatively small number of individuals.

CDR1 and CDR2 were assigned from the germline V gene as MNHEY and SVGEGT. From the cysteine up to the phenylalanine, the CDR3 has a length of 14 residues. Only CDR3 DNA is held: 42 bases, read in frame from base 1. Ends trimmed: V by 10 bases, J by 4 bases; bases unmatched to a gene: 8. The source material was CD8+ T cells from PBMCs. This receptor was identified in a human donor with Susac syndrome. The chain is encoded by TRBV6-2 or TRBV6-3 joined to TRBJ2-1; 9 bases in the junction line up with TRBD2. CDR3 loop: CANGGGAEYNEQFF. In nucleotide form, the sequence is TGTGCCAACGGCGGGGGGGCCGAATACAATGAGCAGTTCTTC.